These 9 T cell receptor beta chains share one sample of origin, sequenced in a study of somatic mutations in cytotoxic T cells in rheumatoid arthritis. Sequencing was performed with immunoSEQ multiplex PCR; in TCRdb, only in-frame clones are kept and a portion is missing. The table records approximately 18,000 clones, around three quarters of them present only once. The sequenced sample consisted of CD8+ T cells sorted from blood. The receptors stem from an adult with rheumatoid arthritis.

This clone was seen a handful of times. The chain is built from TRBV5-1 and TRBJ2-1; 10 bases map to TRBD1. Trimming took 4 bases from V and 4 from J; bases not matched to a gene: 5. The germline gives CDR1 SGHRS, CDR2 YFSETQ. This CDR3 region has 15 residues. This chain's CDR3 is CASSPGQGTYNEQFF. CDR3 DNA: TGCGCCAGCAGCCCGGGACAGGGGACTTACAATGAGCAGTTCTTC.

This clone has just one count. This rearrangement joins TRBV25-1 to TRBJ1-2; D ambiguous. The germline V and J ends were trimmed by 3 bases and 8 bases, with 16 bases remaining between them. The V gene's germline CDR1 is MGHDK and CDR2 SYGVNS. The length of the CDR3 is 14 residues. This CDR3 reads CASSEGVNYVGYTF. DNA of the CDR3: TGTGCCAGCAGTGAGGGAGTGAACTATGTAGGCTACACCTTC.

This clone came up a few times. The J gene is TRBJ1-2, the V gene TRBV4-1, with D maybe TRBD1 (6 bases). The CDR3 is 15 amino acids. Trimming took off 1 base at V and 4 bases at J, with 13 bases between the two ends. Germline CDR1 reads MGHRA; CDR2 reads YSYEKL. CDR3: CASSQAGGPGYGYTF. The CDR3 region has the DNA TGCGCCAGCAGCCAAGCGGGGGGCCCAGGCTATGGCTACACCTTC.

The J gene is TRBJ2-7, the V gene TRBV29-1; maybe TRBD2 (8 bases). Germline CDR1 is SQVTM and CDR2 is ANQGSEA. The V gene lost 4 bases and the J gene lost 3 bases, with 13 bases spanning the gap. The CDR3 contains 13 residues. This chain's CDR3 is CSVAGGTDYEQYF. CDR3 nucleotides: TGCAGCGTTGCGGGGGGGACAGACTACGAGCAGTACTTC.

This chain uses TRBV11-3 with TRBJ2-1; D is perhaps TRBD1 or TRBD2 (7 bases each). There are 13 residues in the CDR3. V was shortened by 5 bases and J by 10 bases, with 15 bases between the two germline ends. CDR1 is SGHNT, CDR2 YENEEA, per germline. CDR3 coding DNA: TGTGCCAGCAGCGCAGGGGGGGGCAGGGAGCAGTTCTTC. Protein product: CASSAGGGREQFF.

V is TRBV6-5 and J is TRBJ2-5; D perhaps matches TRBD1 (6 bases). The CDR3 consists of 14 residues. Germline V gene sequence: CDR1 MNHEY, CDR2 SVGAGI. V lost 6 bases to trimming and J lost 1 base, with 12 bases between them. The chain's CDR3 is CASSRDRIQETQYF. Here the CDR3 DNA reads TGTGCCAGCAGCCGAGACAGGATCCAAGAGACCCAGTACTTC.

J is TRBJ2-7 and V is TRBV9; D may be TRBD1 (6 bases). The CDR3 covers 15 residues. V shed 3 bases and J shed 2 bases, with 15 bases lying between them. Germline-derived CDR1 and CDR2 are SGDLS and YYNGEE. CDR3: CASSGGQGEPYEQYF. CDR3 nucleotide sequence: TGTGCCAGCAGCGGGGGACAAGGGGAACCCTACGAGCAGTACTTC.

This clone was counted a few times. The chain has TRBV4-1 and TRBJ1-1; D is ambiguous. The germline V gene has CDR1 MGHRA and CDR2 YSYEKL. This CDR3 spans 12 amino acids. The germline V and J ends were trimmed by 1 base and 9 bases, with 9 bases remaining between them. The CDR3 DNA reads as TGCGCCAGCAGCCAAGCCGGGGTACAAGCTTTCTTT. Its protein product is CASSQAGVQAFF.

This chain joins TRBV11-2 and TRBJ1-2; D unresolved. V was shortened by 1 base and J by 0 bases, with 9 bases between the two germline ends. The length of the CDR3 is 15 residues. CDR1 and CDR2 from the germline V gene are SGHAT and FQNNGV. The CDR3 DNA is TGTGCCAGCAGCTTAGTTCCTTCTTCTAACTATGGCTACACCTTC. It yields the protein CASSLVPSSNYGYTF. Supplemented by reference TRBV11-2 and TRBJ1-2, the full variable domain reads EAGVAQSPRYKIIEKRQSVAFWCNPISGHATLYWYQQILGQGPKLLIQFQNNGVVDDSQLPKDRFSAERLKGVDSTLKIQPAKLEDSAVYLCASSLVPSSNYGYTFGSGTRLTVV.